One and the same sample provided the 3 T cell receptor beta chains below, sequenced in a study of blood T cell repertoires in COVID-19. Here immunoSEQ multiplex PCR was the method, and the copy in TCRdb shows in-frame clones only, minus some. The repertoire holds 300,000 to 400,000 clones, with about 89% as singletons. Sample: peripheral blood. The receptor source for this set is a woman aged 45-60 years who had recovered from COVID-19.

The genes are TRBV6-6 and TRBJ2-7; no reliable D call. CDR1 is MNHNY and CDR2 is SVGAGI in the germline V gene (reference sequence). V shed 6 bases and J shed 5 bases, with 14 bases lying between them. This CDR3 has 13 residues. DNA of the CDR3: TGTGCCAGCAGCCGGAGCAGTGGAGACGAGCAGTACTTC. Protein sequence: CASSRSSGDEQYF.

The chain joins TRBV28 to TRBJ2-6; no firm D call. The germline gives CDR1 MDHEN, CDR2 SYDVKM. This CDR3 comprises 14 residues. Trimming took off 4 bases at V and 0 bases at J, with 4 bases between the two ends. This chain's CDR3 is CASSYSSGANVLTF. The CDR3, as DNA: TGTGCCAGCAGTTACAGCTCTGGGGCCAACGTCCTGACTTTC.

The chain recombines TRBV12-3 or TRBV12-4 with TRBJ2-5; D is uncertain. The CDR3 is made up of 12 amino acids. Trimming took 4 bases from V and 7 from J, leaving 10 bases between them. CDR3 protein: CASSSPPGTQYF. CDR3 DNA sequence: TGTGCCAGCAGTTCTCCCCCGGGGACCCAGTACTTC.